Below are 19 T cell receptor beta chains sequenced from a single sample in a study of beta chain features in type 1 diabetes. The investigators reverse transcribed all of the isolated RNA, so they sequenced expressed TCRB transcripts. Method: immunoSEQ multiplex PCR; TCRdb's copy keeps in-frame clones and lacks some. The table lists hundreds of thousands of clones, about 30% of them singletons. The specimen was naive CD4+ T cells from blood. The receptors here all came from a man between 18 and 29 years old in good health.

The V call is TRBV10-3, the J call TRBJ1-2, with a tentative D call TRBD1 (5 bases). Germline V gene sequence: CDR1 ENHRY, CDR2 SYGVKD. The CDR3 covers 14 residues. V lost 7 bases and J lost 4, with 16 bases in between. CDR3 nucleotide sequence: TGTGCCATCAAGGGGTCCCTGGGGATCTATGGCTACACCTTC. It specifies CAIKGSLGIYGYTF.

The chain links TRBV29-1 to TRBJ2-5; D is uncertain. The ends were cut back, 7 bases at V and 5 bases at J, with 2 bases in the middle. Germline V gene lookup returns CDR1 SQVTM and CDR2 ANQGSEA. The length of the CDR3 is 8 residues. The CDR3 DNA sequence: TGCAGCGCGGAGACCCAGTACTTC. It codes for CSAETQYF.

The gene calls are TRBV5-4 and TRBJ2-5; D is perhaps TRBD2 (6 bases). CDR3 length: 16 amino acids. Per the germline V gene, CDR1 is SGHNT and CDR2 is YYREEE (reference sequence). V was pared by 6 bases and J by 5 bases, with 23 bases between. CDR3 sequence reads: CASTMRGSGFRETQYF. CDR3 DNA sequence: TGTGCCAGCACCATGCGGGGCTCGGGTTTTCGGGAGACCCAGTACTTC. Complete variable domain (other parts from reference TRBV5-4 and TRBJ2-5): ETGVTQSPTHLIKTRGQQVTLRCSSQSGHNTVSWYQQALGQGPQFIFQYYREEENGRGNFPPRFSGLQFPNYSSELNVNALELDDSALYLCASTMRGSGFRETQYFGPGTRLLVL.

This clone has only a few counts. This chain links TRBV30 with TRBJ2-7, with 7 bases matching TRBD2. The germline CDR1 and CDR2 sequences are GTSNPN and SVGIG (reference sequence). This CDR3 is built from 14 residues. Losses at the gene ends were 0 bases for V and 5 bases for J; bases not matched to a gene: 7. CDR3 residues: CAWSVRGGSDEQYF. For the CDR3, the DNA is TGTGCCTGGAGTGTACGGGGCGGGAGTGACGAGCAGTACTTC. Variable domain in full (rest from reference TRBV30 and TRBJ2-7): SQTIHQWPATLVQPVGSPLSLECTVEGTSNPNLYWYRQAAGRGLQLLFYSVGIGQISSEVPQNLSASRPQDRQFILSSKKLLLSDSGFYLCAWSVRGGSDEQYFGPGTRLTVT.

Notes on this clone: A much larger clonotype is one base distant, so this may be a read error. V gene TRBV6-1 combines with J gene TRBJ2-3; D is uncertain. The CDR3 runs to 11 residues. The germline CDR1 and CDR2 sequences are MNHNS and SASEGT. V was clipped by 6 bases and J by 2 bases, with 3 bases between them. The chain's CDR3 is CASSTTDTQYF. CDR3 in DNA: TGTGCCAGCAGCACCACAGATACGCAGTATTTT.

The rearrangement links TRBV5-1 to TRBJ2-3, with TRBD2 identical over 11 bases. V dropped 3 bases and J dropped 3; count of bases not matched to a gene: 9. Germline values: CDR1 SGHRS, CDR2 YFSETQ. This CDR3 has 17 amino acids. Here the CDR3 DNA reads TGCGCCAGCAGCTCGGCACTAGCGGGAGCTCTGACAGATACGCAGTATTTT. Encoded protein: CASSSALAGALTDTQYF.

V gene TRBV7-2 combines with J gene TRBJ2-4, with unresolved D. The CDR3 has 13 amino acids. CDR1 SGHTA and CDR2 FQGNSA come from the germline V gene. V was clipped by 1 base and J by 7 bases, with 8 bases between them. Here the CDR3 reads CASSLGPGNIQYF. CDR3 coding DNA: TGTGCCAGCAGCTTAGGCCCCGGGAACATTCAGTACTTC.

The CDR3 DNA sequence: TGTGCCAGCAGCTTAGCACTAGCGGGAGGTTACGAGCAGTACTTC. It encodes CASSLALAGGYEQYF. The gene calls are TRBV7-9 and TRBJ2-7; 12 nucleotides line up with TRBD2. The V segment lost 0 bases and the J segment 4 bases; nucleotides outside the gene matches: 1. Germline CDR1 reads SEHNR; CDR2 reads FQNEAQ (reference sequence). This CDR3 has 15 residues.

This clone occurred a few times. The chain has TRBV25-1 and TRBJ1-2; the D gene is possibly TRBD1 (6 bases). The CDR3 totals 12 residues. V was cut by 5 bases and J by 7 bases, with 11 bases left in between. Germline loops: CDR1 MGHDK, CDR2 SYGVNS. The CDR3: CASSTGAFGYTF. CDR3 bases: TGTGCCAGCAGTACGGGGGCGTTTGGCTACACCTTC.

In this sample, this clone turned up a few times. The chain employs TRBV25-1 and TRBJ2-3; D remains unclear. V was shortened by 4 bases and J by 3 bases, with 5 bases between the two germline ends. Germline loops: CDR1 MGHDK, CDR2 SYGVNS. The CDR3 is made up of 12 amino acids. The CDR3 here is CASSGITDTQYF. CDR3 DNA: TGTGCCAGCAGTGGAATTACAGATACGCAGTATTTT.

The chain is built from TRBV10-3 and TRBJ1-5; D remains ambiguous. Trimming cost V 0 bases and J 1 base, with 10 bases left between them. The CDR3 has 16 residues. CDR1 and CDR2 (germline): ENHRY, SYGVKD. The CDR3 region has the DNA TGTGCCATCAGTGAGTCCACGTTTTGGAGCAATCAGCCCCAGCATTTT. This sequence encodes CAISESTFWSNQPQHF.

The V gene is TRBV28, the J gene TRBJ2-7; maybe TRBD2 (7 bases). CDR1 and CDR2 (germline): MDHEN, SYDVKM. The CDR3 is made up of 13 amino acids. CDR3 residues: CAHRGAGLYEQYF. The DNA of the CDR3 is TGTGCACACCGGGGGGCCGGTTTGTACGAGCAGTACTTC.

The table lists this clone with a few counts. V and J are TRBV7-2 and TRBJ2-1; D is ambiguous. The germline CDR1 and CDR2 sequences are SGHTA and FQGNSA. CDR3 length: 12 amino acids. Trimming removed 4 bases from V and 6 bases from J, with 7 bases in between. CDR3 sequence reads: CASSSVPNEQFF. In nucleotides, the CDR3 is TGTGCCAGCAGCTCAGTTCCCAATGAGCAGTTCTTC.

The rearrangement uses TRBV9 and TRBJ1-1, with a weak D call TRBD1 (6 bases). Per germline, CDR1 SGDLS and CDR2 YYNGEE. This CDR3 is 14 amino acids long. V gave up 4 bases and J gave up 1 base, with 11 bases separating them. The DNA of the CDR3 is TGTGCCAGCAGCCAGGGACACTCGAACACTGAAGCTTTCTTT. As protein: CASSQGHSNTEAFF. Filled out from reference TRBV9 and TRBJ1-1, the complete variable domain reads DSGVTQTPKHLITATGQRVTLRCSPRSGDLSVYWYQQSLDQGLQFLIQYYNGEERAKGNILERFSAQQFPDLHSELNLSSLELGDSALYFCASSQGHSNTEAFFGQGTRLTVV.

The chain links TRBV29-1 to TRBJ2-2; D is possibly TRBD1 (5 bases). Between the trimmed V and J ends, which lost 0 bases and 4 bases, there was a span of 12 bases. Germline CDR1 SQVTM, CDR2 ANQGSEA. CDR3 length: 15 amino acids. The CDR3 region is CSVEDMTDPTGELFF. The DNA of the CDR3 is TGCAGCGTTGAAGATATGACAGACCCCACCGGGGAGCTGTTTTTT.

This clone has a handful of counts. The V call is TRBV7-6, the J call TRBJ2-3; D is unresolved. Germline loops: CDR1 SGHVS, CDR2 FNYEAQ. CDR3 size: 14 residues. V shed 3 bases and J shed 4 bases, with 11 bases lying between them. As DNA, the CDR3 is TGTGCCAGCAGCTTCCAAGGATCCTCAGATACGCAGTATTTT. Protein product: CASSFQGSSDTQYF.

There are a few counts of this clone. This chain connects TRBV30 to TRBJ2-1, with D possibly matching TRBD2 (5 bases). From germline, CDR1 is GTSNPN and CDR2 SVGIG (reference sequence). The CDR3 has 15 amino acids. V was trimmed by 3 bases and J by 0 bases, leaving 12 bases between them. The chain's CDR3 is CAWSRLSSSYNEQFF. In DNA form, the CDR3 reads TGTGCCTGGAGCCGACTAAGTAGCTCCTACAATGAGCAGTTCTTC. The full variable domain, with the rest looked up from reference TRBV30 and TRBJ2-1, is SQTIHQWPATLVQPVGSPLSLECTVEGTSNPNLYWYRQAAGRGLQLLFYSVGIGQISSEVPQNLSASRPQDRQFILSSKKLLLSDSGFYLCAWSRLSSSYNEQFFGPGTRLTVL.

The chain recombines TRBV15 with TRBJ1-2, with D perhaps matching TRBD1 (5 bases). This CDR3 is built from 15 residues. Germline loops: CDR1 LNHNV, CDR2 YYDKDF (reference sequence). V was clipped by 0 bases and J by 6 bases, with 14 bases between them. CDR3 in amino acids: CATSRDIARTNGYTF. The CDR3 nucleotides read TGTGCCACCAGCAGAGATATTGCACGGACAAATGGCTACACCTTC.

This sequence joins TRBV14 and TRBJ2-5; TRBD2 matches at 10 bases. The CDR3 runs to 16 residues. CDR1 and CDR2 from the germline V gene are SGHDN and FVKESK. Trimming took 4 bases from V and 5 from J; bases not matched to a gene: 10. The CDR3 protein is CASSPSGRALGETQYF. The CDR3 DNA sequence: TGTGCCAGCAGCCCAAGCGGGAGGGCGCTCGGGGAGACCCAGTACTTC.